A single TCR beta chain is shown here with its context. Sequencing used immunoSEQ multiplex PCR; TCRdb keeps in-frame clones, though not all of them. The profile shows roughly 17,000 clones, approximately 80% of them singletons. The time point: pre-treatment baseline. This entry is derived from a study of blood T cell dynamics during melanoma immunotherapy. With 2 bases clipped from V and 5 bases from J, the junction kept 7 bases outside the gene matches. CDR1 MNHEY and CDR2 SMNVEV come from the germline V gene (reference sequence). CDR3 length equals 17 residues. The source was blood, collected from a patient treated with checkpoint blockade. This chain joins TRBV27 and TRBJ2-1, with 12 bases fitting TRBD2. The source of this sequence is a human donor with melanoma. DNA for the CDR3: TGTGCCAGCAGTTTAAGGATTCTAGCGGGAGGGAACAATGAGCAGTTCTTC. Translated: CASSLRILAGGNNEQFF.